This TCR beta chain derives from a study of tumor-infiltrating lymphocytes in localized non-small cell lung cancer. Trimming stripped 0 bases from V and 3 bases from J, with 8 bases between. The length of the CDR3 is 14 residues. The germline CDR1 and CDR2 sequences are SGHNT and YENEEA. Libraries were prepared by immunoSEQ multiplex PCR; TCRdb keeps only in-frame clonotypes and omits some of them. The profile shows some 7,800 clones, 70% to 85% of them singletons. Overall study results and limits: No link was found between tumor T-cell fraction and recurrence-free survival.

Points on this clone: The antigen is unknown.

This TCR was recovered from a human donor with non-small cell lung cancer. Specimen: lung tumor tissue. This chain links TRBV11-3 with TRBJ1-2; a possible D gene is TRBD1 (6 bases). CDR3 protein: CASSLEAGDYGYTF. The CDR3 DNA is TGTGCCAGCAGCTTAGAAGCAGGGGACTATGGCTACACCTTC.